The 28 T cell receptor beta chains reported below all come from one sample, sequenced in a study of patients and donors after allogeneic stem cell transplantation. From the RT-PCR reads, TCRdb called clonotypes with MiXCR, one entry per CDR3 protein. The profile shows a few hundred thousand distinct CDR3 sequences, about 37% of them singletons. Sequenced material: blood, either unsorted or a sorted T cell fraction (not recorded which). Receptors originate from a human donor who was either an allogeneic HSCT recipient or a stem cell or donor lymphocyte infusion donor (not recorded which). It is not recorded whose cells these are; they may come from a transplant donor.

The V call is TRBV4-2, the J call TRBJ2-1; D unclear. Per the germline V gene, CDR1 is LGHNA and CDR2 is YNFKEQ. This CDR3 spans 15 amino acids. Trimming took 5 bases from V and 0 from J, leaving 11 bases between them. As DNA, the CDR3 is TGTGCCAGCAGCTCCCGAAGTAGCTCCTACAATGAGCAGTTCTTC. Protein product: CASSSRSSSYNEQFF.

This rearrangement joins TRBV5-6 to TRBJ1-1; D remains unclear. CDR1 SGHDT and CDR2 YYEEEE come from the germline V gene. Trimming removed 1 base from V and 4 bases from J, with 11 bases in between. The CDR3 runs 14 residues. The CDR3 coding sequence is TGTGCCAGCAGCTTGATTGGCGTTATCACTGAAGCTTTCTTT. Translated, it gives CASSLIGVITEAFF.

This chain joins TRBV5-1 and TRBJ1-1; TRBD1 might be the D (5 bases). Germline V gene sequence: CDR1 SGHRS, CDR2 YFSETQ. The CDR3 runs 12 residues. Trimming stripped 2 bases from V and 7 bases from J, with 9 bases between. CDR3 residues: CASSLDRVEAFF. The CDR3 DNA is TGCGCCAGCAGCTTAGACAGAGTTGAAGCTTTCTTT.

The table lists this clonotype with a count of one. J is TRBJ1-1 and V is TRBV3-1; maybe TRBD1 (6 bases). The ends were cut back, 2 bases at V and 3 bases at J, with 13 bases in the middle. The CDR3 contains 15 residues. Germline CDR1 LGHDT, CDR2 YNNKEL (reference sequence). For the CDR3, the DNA is TGTGCCAGCAGCCAATATGGGGGGCTTTACACTGAAGCTTTCTTT. It encodes CASSQYGGLYTEAFF.

This clonotype was counted a few times. V usage is TRBV10-3 and J usage is TRBJ2-2, with D maybe TRBD2 (6 bases). Germline CDR1 reads ENHRY; CDR2 reads SYGVKD. The germline V and J ends were trimmed by 6 bases and 2 bases, with 10 bases remaining between them. The CDR3 covers 14 residues. The CDR3 is CAIRPGTNTGELFF. The CDR3 DNA reads as TGTGCCATCAGACCCGGGACTAACACCGGGGAGCTGTTTTTT.

The J gene is TRBJ1-6, the V gene TRBV4-3; no clear D. Between the trimmed V and J ends, which lost 0 bases and 7 bases, there was a span of 10 bases. This CDR3 spans 15 amino acids. The germline V gene encodes CDR1 LGHNA and CDR2 YSLEER. CDR3 loop: CASSQDSRRNSPLHF. As DNA, the CDR3 is TGCGCCAGCAGCCAAGACTCCAGGAGGAATTCACCCCTCCACTTT.

The chain is built from TRBV6-1 and TRBJ1-5, with TRBD1 as a possible D gene (5 bases). Germline V gives CDR1 MNHNS, CDR2 SASEGT. The ends were cut back, 1 base at V and 8 bases at J, with 21 bases in the middle. The CDR3 runs to 17 residues. CDR3: CASSEDPGVSLREPQHF. In DNA form, the CDR3 reads TGTGCCAGCAGTGAAGACCCGGGGGTATCTCTCCGGGAGCCCCAGCATTTT.

This clonotype has more than one count but fewer than ten. The gene calls are TRBV12-3 or TRBV12-4 and TRBJ1-1; 11 bases are shared with TRBD1. V dropped 4 bases and J dropped 1; count of bases not matched to a gene: 8. This CDR3 has 17 residues. The DNA for the CDR3 is TGTGCCAGCAGTTCGCGGACAGGGGGCATTGGGAACACTGAAGCTTTCTTT. It translates to CASSSRTGGIGNTEAFF.

The chain uses TRBV29-1 and TRBJ2-1, with D possibly being TRBD2 (5 bases). V dropped 3 bases and J dropped 8 bases, with 11 bases sitting between them. This CDR3 contains 12 residues. Germline V gene lookup returns CDR1 SQVTM and CDR2 ANQGSEA. Here the CDR3 DNA reads TGCAGCGTTGATCAACGGGATGATGAGCAGTTCTTC. Translated, it gives CSVDQRDDEQFF.

The chain is built from TRBV12-3 or TRBV12-4 and TRBJ2-3; weak D call: TRBD1 (7 bases). V was shortened by 8 bases and J by 2 bases, with 20 bases between the two germline ends. This CDR3 has 16 residues. CDR3 residues: CASSPQGGLFTDTQYF. The CDR3 DNA reads TGTGCCAGCTCCCCCCAGGGGGGACTTTTCACAGATACGCAGTATTTT.

V and J are TRBV10-3 and TRBJ1-4, with 8 bases matching TRBD1. Germline CDR1 reads ENHRY; CDR2 reads SYGVKD. The CDR3 is 17 amino acids. The J segment lost 0 bases and the V segment lost 3 bases, leaving 6 bases of the junction unmatched. The CDR3 DNA is TGTGCCATCAGTGATATCGAGGGACAGGCAACTAATGAAAAACTGTTTTTT. It yields the protein CAISDIEGQATNEKLFF.

The genes are TRBV29-1 and TRBJ2-2; tentatively, D is TRBD1 or TRBD2 (5 bases each). Deletions cut 3 bases from V and 5 bases from J, with 13 bases between. There are 14 residues in the CDR3. Germline V gene sequence: CDR1 SQVTM, CDR2 ANQGSEA. The chain's CDR3 is CSVDPGAETGELFF. CDR3 nucleotides: TGCAGCGTTGATCCCGGGGCAGAAACCGGGGAGCTGTTTTTT.

This sequence joins TRBV4-1 and TRBJ2-3; D is unclear. The CDR3 loop spans 16 amino acids. The germline V gene has CDR1 MGHRA and CDR2 YSYEKL. V lost 4 bases and J lost 6, with 20 bases in between. In nucleotides, the CDR3 is TGCGCCAGCAGCCCCCGACAACGGACCGCGGAGGATACGCAGTATTTT. Protein sequence: CASSPRQRTAEDTQYF.

The rearrangement links TRBV20-1 to TRBJ1-6, with 10 nucleotides matching TRBD1. CDR3 length: 19 amino acids. Losses at the gene ends were 3 bases for V and 3 bases for J; bases not matched to a gene: 14. Germline V gene data show CDR1 as DFQATT and CDR2 as SNEGSKA (reference sequence). The CDR3: CSAREDRGYSYFYNSPLHF. CDR3 DNA: TGCAGTGCTAGGGAGGACAGGGGGTACTCTTACTTCTATAATTCACCCCTCCACTTT.

This clonotype was picked up a small number of times. The gene calls are TRBV29-1 and TRBJ1-1, with 12 bases lining up with TRBD1. CDR1 is SQVTM, CDR2 ANQGSEA, per germline. After removal of 7 bases from V and 5 bases from J, the junction contained 11 bases not matched to a gene. The CDR3 length is 15 residues. The CDR3 loop reads CSEVPGQGAGTEAFF. For the CDR3, the DNA is TGCAGCGAAGTCCCGGGACAGGGGGCAGGAACTGAAGCTTTCTTT.

The gene calls are TRBV3-1 and TRBJ2-7, with D tentatively TRBD1 (5 bases). Looked up from germline, CDR1 is LGHDT and CDR2 is YNNKEL (reference sequence). The V end lost 1 base, the J end lost 2 bases, and 9 bases lay between the germline ends. CDR3 length: 14 amino acids. CDR3: CASSQGQPAYEQYF. CDR3 coding DNA: TGTGCCAGCAGCCAAGGACAGCCAGCCTACGAGCAGTACTTC.

This clonotype was observed a handful of times. This chain uses TRBV20-1 with TRBJ1-5, with D unresolved. The CDR3 contains 11 residues. Per germline, CDR1 DFQATT and CDR2 SNEGSKA (reference sequence). Trimming removed 3 bases at V and 9 bases at J, with 9 bases between. For the CDR3, the DNA is TGCAGTGCTAGTGGCCGTAGGCCCCAGCATTTT. Translated, it gives CSASGRRPQHF.

The rearrangement uses TRBV20-1 and TRBJ2-1; 12 bases align to TRBD2. With 0 bases clipped from V and 5 bases from J, the junction kept 2 bases outside the gene matches. The CDR3 totals 15 residues. CDR1 DFQATT and CDR2 SNEGSKA come from the germline V gene (reference sequence). The CDR3 is CSARDGTSGHNEQFF. In DNA form, the CDR3 reads TGCAGTGCTAGAGATGGGACTAGCGGGCACAATGAGCAGTTCTTC.

This chain connects TRBV10-3 to TRBJ2-7; 9 bases map to TRBD1. Germline lookup yields CDR1 ENHRY and CDR2 SYGVKD. Trimming cost V 6 bases and J 0 bases; bases outside gene matches: 6. The CDR3 extends over 15 amino acids. This CDR3 is CAIRQGQGFSYEQYF. The DNA for the CDR3 is TGTGCCATCAGACAGGGACAGGGATTCTCCTACGAGCAGTACTTC.

There are a few counts of this clonotype. The DNA of the CDR3 is TGCAGTGCTACGGAAATGAACACTGAAGCTTTCTTT. Its protein product is CSATEMNTEAFF. The chain joins TRBV20-1 to TRBJ1-1; D remains unclear. The germline gives CDR1 DFQATT, CDR2 SNEGSKA (reference sequence). The CDR3 runs to 12 residues. With 4 bases removed from V and 0 bases from J, the gap between germline ends came to 6 bases.

The CDR3 here is CASSPRKGNTEAFF. CDR3 nucleotide sequence: TGCGCCAGCAGCCCCCGTAAGGGGAACACTGAAGCTTTCTTT. The rearrangement links TRBV4-1 to TRBJ1-1; D unresolved. The V end lost 4 bases, the J end lost 1 base, and 10 bases lay between the germline ends. The CDR3 consists of 14 residues. Germline CDR1 is MGHRA and CDR2 is YSYEKL.

This clonotype appeared a few times. This chain connects TRBV12-3 or TRBV12-4 to TRBJ1-2; no reliable D call. V was clipped by 7 bases and J by 2 bases, with 17 bases between them. The CDR3 is 15 residues long. CDR3 in amino acids: CASKGVAGPNYGYTF. Written as DNA, the CDR3 is TGTGCCAGCAAAGGCGTGGCAGGACCCAACTATGGCTACACCTTC.

The sample holds one count of this clonotype. This chain uses TRBV9 with TRBJ2-2; D might be TRBD1 (5 bases). This CDR3 region has 16 residues. The germline gives CDR1 SGDLS, CDR2 YYNGEE. V was cut by 4 bases and J by 0 bases, with 13 bases left in between. Here the CDR3 reads CASSIGALSNTGELFF. In DNA, the CDR3 is TGTGCCAGCAGCATTGGGGCACTATCGAACACCGGGGAGCTGTTTTTT.

V gene TRBV29-1 combines with J gene TRBJ1-5; maybe TRBD1 (5 bases). Germline V CDR1 and CDR2: SQVTM, ANQGSEA. Trimming removed 3 bases from V and 3 bases from J, with 9 bases in between. The CDR3 sequence is 13 residues long. CDR3 DNA sequence: TGCAGCGTTGACCAGGGTAACAATCAGCCCCAGCATTTT. This gives the protein CSVDQGNNQPQHF.

The rearrangement joins TRBV20-1 to TRBJ2-1, with TRBD1 matching over 7 bases. Per the germline V gene, CDR1 is DFQATT and CDR2 is SNEGSKA (reference sequence). The CDR3 runs to 15 residues. Trimming cost V 0 bases and J 4 bases; bases outside gene matches: 6. CDR3 sequence: CSARDRGRPYNEQFF. The CDR3 DNA reads TGCAGTGCTAGAGATAGGGGGCGACCGTACAATGAGCAGTTCTTC.

This clonotype has a handful of counts. V and J are TRBV12-3 or TRBV12-4 and TRBJ1-1, with D unresolved. V lost 6 bases, J lost 11 bases, and 16 bases lay in between. This CDR3 has 12 residues. CDR3 nucleotide sequence: TGTGCCAGCAGATTCACGTGGGGTGGGGCTTTCTTT. Translated: CASRFTWGGAFF.

This chain links TRBV7-2 with TRBJ1-1; D call uncertain. The CDR3 is made up of 13 amino acids. Trimming removed 4 bases from V and 6 bases from J, with 12 bases in between. Germline values: CDR1 SGHTA, CDR2 FQGNSA. In nucleotides, the CDR3 is TGTGCCAGCAGCTCCTATGCGGGCCCTGAAGCTTTCTTT. It codes for CASSSYAGPEAFF.

This clonotype was found a few times. This chain links TRBV7-8 with TRBJ1-4, with D hard to call. Germline CDR1 and CDR2: SGHVS and FQNEAQ. The CDR3 runs to 14 residues. V was trimmed by 5 bases and J by 0 bases, leaving 7 bases between them. The CDR3 region is CASSVSPTNEKLFF. CDR3 coding DNA: TGTGCCAGCAGCGTTAGCCCAACTAATGAAAAACTGTTTTTT.